The 4 T cell receptor beta chains reported below all come from one sample, sequenced in a study of T cell repertoires in aging, cancer and after chemotherapy. Rearranged V-D-J TRB sequences were amplified with a mixed TRB-A/B primer pool. TCRdb called the multiplex PCR reads again in MiXCR, with one record for every CDR3 protein. The sample comprises just over 9,000 distinct CDR3 sequences, more than 20% of which are singletons, and approximately 13% rests with the top ten. Amplification of TCR beta used genomic DNA extracted from peripheral blood. The source material was blood. The receptor set was obtained from a human donor with a blood cancer. The donor label of this sample is uncertain.

This clonotype was found a few times. The chain recombines TRBV10-3 with TRBJ2-2, with 7 nucleotides matching TRBD1. CDR1 is ENHRY and CDR2 is SYGVKD in the germline V gene. V lost 7 bases to trimming and J lost 0 bases; unmatched junction nucleotides: 8. The CDR3 spans 16 residues. CDR3 DNA: TGTGCCATCACTAGAGGGGGACAGACGAACACCGGGGAGCTGTTTTTT. This gives the protein CAITRGGQTNTGELFF.

By sample share, this clonotype is medium-sized. The V and J genes are TRBV19 and TRBJ1-5; the D gene is possibly TRBD1 (5 bases). V was clipped by 3 bases and J by 10 bases, with 22 bases between them. The germline V gene encodes CDR1 LNHDA and CDR2 SQIVND (reference sequence). The CDR3 length is 16 residues. DNA for the CDR3: TGTGCCAGTAGTATCTATCGCGTGGCAGGGCCCCAACCCCAGCATTTT. Its translation is CASSIYRVAGPQPQHF.

In this sample, this clonotype turned up a few times. The genes are TRBV6-6 and TRBJ2-7; TRBD2 matches at 7 bases. Germline V gives CDR1 MNHNY, CDR2 SVGAGI (reference sequence). This CDR3 is 15 amino acids long. V shed 6 bases and J 0 bases; nucleotides not matched to a gene: 8. The CDR3 loop is CASSRLALSSYEQYF. The CDR3 region has the DNA TGTGCCAGCAGCCGACTAGCCTTGAGCTCCTACGAGCAGTACTTC.

The chain uses TRBV19 and TRBJ2-2; 14 bases align to TRBD2. Germline CDR1 is LNHDA and CDR2 is SQIVND (reference sequence). The V and J ends lost 6 bases and 4 bases, in that order; junction bases with no gene match: 7. This CDR3 region has 17 residues. CDR3 coding DNA: TGTGCCAGTAGGGGACCGGGACTAGCGGGAGTCACCGGGGAGCTGTTTTTT. This encodes CASRGPGLAGVTGELFF.